This TCR beta chain is from a study of shared clonotypes between healthy human individuals. Whole-study findings and limits: Naive subsets typically showed greater estimated richness than memory subsets.

On this clone: Its antigen is as yet unknown.

Adults of Caucasian background living in Nashville, Tennessee made up all donors. Naive CD4+ cells were CD45RA-selected; the remaining cells were memory. Profiling relied on immunoSEQ multiplex PCR, and the TCRdb table lists in-frame clones only, not all of them. The sample yields approximately 640,000 clones, roughly 70% seen once. V lost 5 bases to trimming and J lost 3 bases, with 13 bases between them. CDR1 and CDR2 (germline): GTSNPN, SVGIG (reference sequence). The CDR3 covers 14 residues. The chain is built from TRBV30 and TRBJ2-2; weak D call: TRBD1 (6 bases). The clonotype comes from a woman in her 30s in good health. Specimen: memory CD4+ T cells sorted from blood. Subset given: CD45RA-negative fraction. The CDR3: CAWDLQGYTGELFF. The CDR3 DNA is TGTGCCTGGGACTTACAGGGATACACCGGGGAGCTGTTTTTT.